The 19 T cell receptor beta chains in this list originate from one sample, sequenced in a study of T cell changes during pregnancy in multiple sclerosis. Only in-frame clones appear in the TCRdb table, and some are missing; sequencing was by immunoSEQ multiplex PCR. The top ten clones hold around 0.9% of a sample with some 60,000 clones, around nine tenths of them seen once. The sample in question was peripheral blood, obtained before pregnancy. Every receptor here comes from a female donor with multiple sclerosis, enrolled in a pregnancy study.

The V gene is TRBV14, the J gene TRBJ2-6, with a weak D call TRBD2 (6 bases). Trimming took off 5 bases at V and 0 bases at J, with 14 bases between the two ends. Germline CDR1 and CDR2: SGHDN and FVKESK. This CDR3 comprises 17 residues. The CDR3 coding sequence is TGTGCCAGCAGCACTATGGAGGGGTTCTCTGGGGCCAACGTCCTGACTTTC. Amino acids: CASSTMEGFSGANVLTF.

This clone appeared once. This sequence joins TRBV6-5 and TRBJ2-1, with D perhaps TRBD1 (5 bases). Deletions cut 5 bases from V and 0 bases from J, with 8 bases between. CDR3 length equals 14 residues. The germline gives CDR1 MNHEY, CDR2 SVGAGI. The CDR3, as DNA: TGTGCCAGCAGTGGACAAGACTCCTACAATGAGCAGTTCTTC. Amino acids: CASSGQDSYNEQFF.

The chain uses TRBV27 and TRBJ2-3; 11 bases map to TRBD2. This CDR3 has 17 amino acids. The ends lost 5 bases at V and 3 bases at J; junction bases unmatched: 10. Germline CDR1 is MNHEY and CDR2 is SMNVEV (reference sequence). The CDR3 DNA reads TGTGCCAGCAGTCCCCCGGGACTAGCGGTTAGAACAGATACGCAGTATTTT. Encoded protein: CASSPPGLAVRTDTQYF.

The chain uses TRBV30 and TRBJ2-1; TRBD2 aligns across 9 bases. The J segment lost 2 bases and the V segment lost 3 bases, leaving 5 bases of the junction unmatched. The CDR3 runs to 15 residues. Looked up from germline, CDR1 is GTSNPN and CDR2 is SVGIG (reference sequence). CDR3 nucleotide sequence: TGTGCCTGGAGCCGAGAGCGGGGGGCCTACAATGAGCAGTTCTTC. As protein: CAWSRERGAYNEQFF.

This clone was picked up one time. The V and J genes are TRBV21-1 and TRBJ1-5; TRBD1 is the table's D call, not checked against the DNA. TRBV21-1 is recorded as a pseudogene. The CDR3 spans 15 residues. The CDR3 DNA reads TGTGCCAGCAGCTCCCGGGACAGGGCTAATCAGCCCCAGCATTTT. Translated, it gives CASSSRDRANQPQHF.

The V call is TRBV7-2, the J call TRBJ1-1; the match to TRBD1 covers 7 bases. Germline values: CDR1 SGHTA, CDR2 FQGNSA. Trimming took 6 bases from V and 3 from J; bases not matched to a gene: 10. The length of the CDR3 is 15 residues. CDR3 loop: CASRDNRGGDTEAFF. CDR3 in DNA: TGTGCCAGCAGGGACAACAGGGGTGGGGACACTGAAGCTTTCTTT.

V gene TRBV7-3 combines with J gene TRBJ2-1; no firm D call. The germline V and J ends were trimmed by 2 bases and 4 bases, with 21 bases remaining between them. The CDR3 loop spans 18 amino acids. CDR1 and CDR2 (germline): SGHTA, FQGTGA. The CDR3 sequence: CASSLFGTYNTRYNEQFF. CDR3 bases: TGTGCCAGCAGCTTATTTGGTACTTATAATACTCGATACAATGAGCAGTTCTTC.

V is TRBV19 and J is TRBJ1-2; D uncertain. The CDR3 extends over 15 amino acids. V was pared by 10 bases and J by 6 bases, with 24 bases between. Germline assignment: CDR1 LNHDA and CDR2 SQIVND (reference sequence). CDR3: CATPAGSLPYNGYTF. The CDR3 bases are TGTGCCACTCCGGCCGGGTCCCTCCCGTATAATGGCTACACCTTC.

The V and J genes are TRBV11-3 and TRBJ2-1; D not resolved. Trimming stripped 5 bases from V and 6 bases from J, with 5 bases between. Germline loops: CDR1 SGHNT, CDR2 YENEEA. The CDR3 covers 11 residues. This CDR3 is CASSNSNEQFF. CDR3 bases: TGTGCCAGCAGCAACTCCAATGAGCAGTTCTTC.

The rearrangement joins TRBV7-9 to TRBJ2-2; D not certain. Germline V gives CDR1 SEHNR, CDR2 FQNEAQ (reference sequence). This CDR3 region has 17 residues. V lost 1 base, J lost 0 bases, and 12 bases lay in between. Written as DNA, the CDR3 is TGTGCCAGCAGCTTAGTTGGCCTAGGCGCGAACACCGGGGAGCTGTTTTTT. Its translation: CASSLVGLGANTGELFF.

V usage is TRBV6-6 and J usage is TRBJ2-5, with 10 bases that match TRBD1. Germline loops: CDR1 MNHNY, CDR2 SVGAGI (reference sequence). The CDR3 has 14 residues. V trimming: 6 bases; J trimming: 5 bases; junction bases outside the gene matches: 6. CDR3 sequence (DNA): TGTGCCAGCAGACCCGGGACAGGGGTTGAGACCCAGTACTTC. Translated: CASRPGTGVETQYF.

The chain couples TRBV13 to TRBJ2-7; D is possibly TRBD2 (6 bases). The V gene lost 4 bases and the J gene lost 4 bases, with 14 bases spanning the gap. This CDR3 comprises 14 residues. Per the germline V gene, CDR1 is PRHDT and CDR2 is FYEKMQ (reference sequence). CDR3: CASSYRDGGYEQYF. CDR3 in DNA: TGTGCCAGCAGCTACCGGGACGGGGGATACGAGCAGTACTTC.

This chain joins TRBV18 and TRBJ1-2, with TRBD1 matching over 8 bases. From germline, CDR1 is KGHSH and CDR2 LQKENI. The CDR3 extends over 16 amino acids. V trimming: 1 base; J trimming: 2 bases; junction bases outside the gene matches: 6. The CDR3 reads CASSPLTGVDNYGYTF. In DNA, the CDR3 is TGTGCCAGCTCACCACTGACAGGGGTGGACAACTATGGCTACACCTTC.

The chain links TRBV4-2 to TRBJ2-1; 15 bases fit TRBD2. Germline V lookup: CDR1 LGHNA, CDR2 YNFKEQ. Trimming took 0 bases from V and 0 from J; bases not matched to a gene: 6. The CDR3 contains 20 residues. This CDR3 reads CASSQDALGLAGGSYNEQFF. The DNA for the CDR3 is TGTGCCAGCAGCCAAGATGCCCTGGGACTAGCGGGGGGCTCCTACAATGAGCAGTTCTTC.

This sequence joins TRBV5-1 and TRBJ2-2, with a weak D call TRBD2 (5 bases). CDR1 is SGHRS, CDR2 YFSETQ, per germline. V was shortened by 4 bases and J by 10 bases, with 20 bases between the two germline ends. This CDR3 is built from 15 residues. CDR3 sequence (DNA): TGCGCCAGCAGCACAAGATCGGGATTCCCCGCGGAGCTGTTTTTT. It specifies CASSTRSGFPAELFF.

The V call is TRBV20-1, the J call TRBJ2-1; D is unclear. CDR1 is DFQATT, CDR2 SNEGSKA, per germline (reference sequence). V lost 5 bases, J lost 13 bases, and 12 bases lay in between. This CDR3 region has 10 residues. CDR3 loop: CSAADPLQFF. As DNA, the CDR3 is TGCAGTGCTGCAGATCCTCTCCAGTTCTTC.

This clone showed up just once. The V call is TRBV11-1, the J call TRBJ2-1; 9 bases align to TRBD1. The V gene end was trimmed by 7 bases and the J gene end by 4 bases; junction bases not matched to a gene: 8. The CDR3 consists of 15 residues. The germline V gene encodes CDR1 SGHAT and CDR2 FQDESV (reference sequence). This CDR3 reads CASTPGTGSYNEQFF. The CDR3 DNA sequence: TGTGCCAGCACCCCAGGGACAGGGAGTTACAATGAGCAGTTCTTC.

The chain uses TRBV9 and TRBJ2-7; D is ambiguous. V was cut by 4 bases and J by 2 bases, with 13 bases left in between. This CDR3 spans 14 amino acids. The V gene's germline CDR1 is SGDLS and CDR2 YYNGEE. The CDR3 region is CASSSRFPPYEQYF. The CDR3 region has the DNA TGTGCCAGCAGCTCCAGGTTTCCCCCCTACGAGCAGTACTTC.

The chain joins TRBV18 to TRBJ2-7; 8 bases fit TRBD1. This CDR3 contains 14 residues. The germline V gene has CDR1 KGHSH and CDR2 LQKENI. V was pared by 6 bases and J by 0 bases, with 4 bases of the junction left unmatched. In DNA form, the CDR3 reads TGTGCCAGCTCCTCAGGGACAGGCTCCTACGAGCAGTACTTC. Protein: CASSSGTGSYEQYF.